The clone carrying this TCR beta chain was counted only a few times. The data stem from a study of blood T cell repertoires in COVID-19. The overall study: PBMCs, B-cell-depleted T cells, or T cells were the source of the cDNA or gDNA that made up the material.

The CDR3 extends over 19 amino acids. CDR1 SGHNT and CDR2 YYREEE come from the germline V gene (reference sequence). With V trimmed by 0 bases and J by 0 bases, 8 bases remained unmatched. Authors' processing steps: Nucleated cell counts were estimated from reference gene primer amplification. Using immunoSEQ multiplex PCR, the repertoire was profiled, and TCRdb retains in-frame clones only, with some absent. Clone size and the V and J calls come from that table; the DNA yielded D and trimming. The table has 390,000 or so clones, around 87% seen once; the top ten hold roughly 10%. The TCR sequence derives from a woman between 25 and 40 years old with COVID-19, enrolled during active disease. The sequenced sample was peripheral blood. The V call is TRBV5-4, the J call TRBJ1-5, with 11 bases aligning to TRBD1. CDR3 in amino acids: CASSLARDRGSNSNQPQHF. The CDR3 region has the DNA TGTGCCAGCAGCTTGGCAAGGGACAGGGGGTCGAATAGCAATCAGCCCCAGCATTTT.